The rows below give T cell receptor beta chains drawn from one sample of a study of CD8 T cells in ankylosing spondylitis. TCRdb ran MiXCR on the 5' RACE reads and lists one entry per CDR3 protein. The table includes about 240,000 distinct CDR3 sequences, around 8% detected once. Material: blood, either unsorted or a sorted T cell fraction (not recorded which). These receptors all come from a female donor with ankylosing spondylitis or in good health (not recorded which). The conserved cysteine and the conserved F or W are not part of the CDR3 here. The size field is filled for only some rows; it gives once, few, many or a size class.

abundance,v_gene,j_gene,CDR3aa
many,TRBV20-1,TRBJ2-1,SAAEQGRRSEQF
many,TRBV7-2,TRBJ2-5,ASSLAETQY
many,TRBV9,TRBJ2-7,ASSVGVTGDEQY
many,TRBV5-1,TRBJ2-7,ASSLQAMPYEQY
NA,TRBV12-3/TRBV12-4,TRBJ1-5,ASSFDPGLGNQPQH
many,TRBV6-2/TRBV6-3,TRBJ2-4,ASSLDRTKNIQY
many,TRBV24-1,TRBJ2-1,ATSVGLTGVNRGEQF
NA,TRBV5-1,TRBJ1-1,ASSLAGTGKRTEAL
many,TRBV7-2,TRBJ1-2,ASSLGTGINYGYT
many,TRBV5-1,TRBJ1-1,ASSLNPGQGGTEAF
few,TRBV20-1,TRBJ2-2,CAREIAALGNTGELF
NA,TRBV5-8,TRBJ1-5,ASSFPTGGAYQPQH
many,TRBV20-1,TRBJ2-1,SASGTSGRADYNEQF
many,TRBV12-3/TRBV12-4,TRBJ2-2,ASSPWEGQVITGELF
many,TRBV6-1,TRBJ2-2,ASNRLAGHTGELF
many,TRBV20-1,TRBJ1-1,SAPDRGKSNTEAF
many,TRBV27,TRBJ2-1,AISLGGGFNEQF
many,TRBV12-3/TRBV12-4,TRBJ1-3,ASSFLGLGNTIY
many,TRBV12-3/TRBV12-4,TRBJ2-5,ASSLELAGEETQY
many,TRBV29-1,TRBJ2-4,SRYRGFAKNIQY
NA,TRBV7-8,TRBJ2-3,ASSAALGGTQY
many,TRBV6-2/TRBV6-3,TRBJ1-5,ASSYRDGQPQH
few,TRBV5-1,TRBJ2-5,ASSLGDRDGETQY
many,TRBV4-3,TRBJ2-1,ASSQAPGTGSYNEQF
NA,TRBV7-8,TRBJ1-1,ASSLQIQGGDTEAF
many,TRBV28,TRBJ2-2,ASSPGGLGGELF
many,TRBV28,TRBJ2-1,ASTWGGRVNNEQF
many,TRBV20-1,TRBJ1-5,SARETGANQPQH
NA,TRBV4-1,TRBJ1-1,ASSPRPHGRNTEAF
many,TRBV20-1,TRBJ2-1,SALTSGADNEQF
NA,TRBV11-2,TRBJ1-6,ASSLPPVNSPLH
many,TRBV7-6,TRBJ2-1,ASSLTSLAGGNEQF
NA,TRBV7-9,TRBJ2-3,ASSDGTSVTDTQY
NA,TRBV19,TRBJ1-4,ASKVNGLGEKLF
few,TRBV15,TRBJ1-5,DVLGYQRRVLVVPVRHLGEPQH
NA,TRBV7-3,TRBJ2-7,ASSLVGTSGTPEDYEQY
many,TRBV5-1,TRBJ2-3,ASSFFRDRGGDTQY
many,TRBV20-1,TRBJ2-7,SARAEYSYEQY
NA,TRBV6-5,TRBJ2-2,ASSFRRGGRTGELF
NA,TRBV7-6,TRBJ2-1,ASSQEGLHEQF
many,TRBV12-3/TRBV12-4,TRBJ2-7,ASSAPPGTAIRGQY
NA,TRBV7-9,TRBJ1-1,ASSLWGKVGLQAF
few,TRBV7-2,TRBJ2-7,ASSIPGQYSYEQY
NA,TRBV12-3/TRBV12-4,TRBJ1-6,ASSLVMGHDNSPLH
few,TRBV11-1,TRBJ2-1,ASSLSVGTTTLETLPNEQF
NA,TRBV20-1,TRBJ2-1,SAREGTSPNEQF
many,TRBV29-1,TRBJ2-3,SGGQGAADTQY
few,TRBV6-2/TRBV6-3,TRBJ2-3,ASSFRDERDTQY
few,TRBV21-1,TRBJ2-7,ASSEGPREQY
NA,TRBV5-1,TRBJ2-1,ANSSPGQAYNEQF
many,TRBV27,TRBJ2-7,ASRPGLVYEQY
many,TRBV10-3,TRBJ1-2,AISRGSDGYT
many,TRBV5-1,TRBJ1-2,ASSLGTGDYGYT